The clone carrying this T cell receptor (beta chain) was counted a single time. The antigen remains unidentified. The sample belongs to a study of cytomegalovirus exposure and HLA in healthy donors. Study in general: Assignment to the Caucasian-associated ancestry cluster applied to roughly 80% of the approximately 420 genotyped donors.

The primer mix had 60 Vbeta and 13 Jbeta primers. Libraries were prepared by immunoSEQ multiplex PCR; TCRdb keeps only in-frame clonotypes and omits some of them. The sample includes 95,000 to 130,000 clones, 81% seen only once; the top ten take under 4%. Germline CDR1 SGHNT, CDR2 YYREEE (reference sequence). This CDR3 comprises 11 residues. V was cut by 3 bases and J by 1 base, with 2 bases left in between. Study conclusions and caveats: Reports credit the classifier with highly specific, highly sensitive diagnosis of cytomegalovirus status.

Sequenced material: PBMCs. The V gene is TRBV5-4, the J gene TRBJ2-7; D gene ambiguous. This sequence originates from a woman in her twenties or thirties in good health and CMV-seronegative. The CDR3 sequence is CASSSSYEQYF. CDR3 DNA sequence: TGTGCCAGCAGCTCTTCCTACGAGCAGTACTTC.